This passage covers 10 T cell receptor beta chains from one sample sequenced in a study of cytomegalovirus exposure and HLA in healthy donors. Sequenced by immunoSEQ multiplex PCR; TCRdb stores in-frame clones only, minus some. This sample has 60,000 or so clones, with 92% found just once. Sequences were obtained from PBMCs. The origin of the receptors is a woman between 18 and 30 years old in good health and CMV-seronegative.

This clone was recorded a few times. The chain links TRBV7-8 to TRBJ1-5; tentatively, D is TRBD1 (6 bases). V was cut by 5 bases and J by 9 bases, with 20 bases left in between. The germline V gene encodes CDR1 SGHVS and CDR2 FQNEAQ. This CDR3 has 15 amino acids. CDR3 nucleotide sequence: TGTGCCAGCAGCAGTTACAGGGCCCCGGGGTGGCCCCAGCATTTT. It codes for CASSSYRAPGWPQHF. Combining the CDR3 with reference TRBV7-8 and TRBJ1-5 gives the whole variable domain GAGVSQSPRYKVAKRGQDVALRCDPISGHVSLFWYQQALGQGPEFLTYFQNEAQLDKSGLPSDRFFAERPEGSVSTLKIQRTQQEDSAVYLCASSSYRAPGWPQHFGDGTRLSIL.

The rearrangement uses TRBV28 and TRBJ1-5, with 7 bases that match TRBD1. V was clipped by 6 bases and J by 0 bases; unmatched bases: 8. The CDR3 runs 16 residues. The V gene's germline CDR1 is MDHEN and CDR2 SYDVKM. CDR3 loop: CASSPIGGLSNQPQHF. The CDR3 nucleotides are TGTGCCAGCAGCCCAATAGGGGGCCTTAGCAATCAGCCCCAGCATTTT.

This rearrangement joins TRBV21-1 to TRBJ2-1; the tabulated D call, TRBD2, remains unverified against the DNA. TRBV21-1 is a pseudogene locus. The CDR3 extends over 18 amino acids. CDR3: CASSKPRSDGSSYNEQFF. CDR3 DNA sequence: TGTGCCAGCAGCAAACCTCGATCAGACGGGAGCTCCTACAATGAGCAGTTCTTC.

The rearrangement links TRBV28 to TRBJ1-5; 7 bases align to TRBD1. This CDR3 has 15 amino acids. The J segment lost 2 bases and the V segment lost 3 bases, leaving 4 bases of the junction unmatched. The germline CDR1 and CDR2 sequences are MDHEN and SYDVKM. As DNA, the CDR3 is TGTGCCAGCAGTTTGACAGGGCAGGGCAATCAGCCCCAGCATTTT. This gives the protein CASSLTGQGNQPQHF.

The V gene is TRBV7-2, the J gene TRBJ2-2, with 16 nucleotides matching TRBD2. This CDR3 is built from 18 residues. V lost 4 bases, J lost 7 bases, and 9 bases stayed unmatched. From germline, CDR1 is SGHTA and CDR2 FQGNSA. CDR3 sequence: CASSSGGLAGGPGGELFF. The CDR3 region has the DNA TGTGCCAGCAGCTCCGGGGGACTAGCGGGAGGGCCAGGCGGGGAGCTGTTTTTT. Full variable domain (rest looked up from reference TRBV7-2 and TRBJ2-2): GAGVSQSPSNKVTEKGKDVELRCDPISGHTALYWYRQSLGQGLEFLIYFQGNSAPDKSGLPSDRFSAERTGGSVSTLTIQRTQQEDSAVYLCASSSGGLAGGPGGELFFGEGSRLTVL.

The chain links TRBV19 to TRBJ1-1, with D possibly TRBD1 on 5 matching bases. V was pared by 7 bases and J by 5 bases, with 17 bases between. Germline values: CDR1 LNHDA, CDR2 SQIVND (reference sequence). This CDR3 has 14 residues. Written as DNA, the CDR3 is TGTGCCAGTAAGAATATTGGAGGGGCGACTGAAGCTTTCTTT. The encoded protein is CASKNIGGATEAFF.

This clone is a singleton in its sample. This chain connects TRBV6-1 to TRBJ2-6; 7 bases are a match to TRBD1. The V and J ends lost 3 bases and 4 bases, in that order; junction bases with no gene match: 9. The CDR3 runs to 17 residues. Germline assignment: CDR1 MNHNS and CDR2 SASEGT. In DNA form, the CDR3 reads TGTGCCAGCAGTGACTACTCACAGGGGACCGGGGCCAACGTCCTGACTTTC. Its translation is CASSDYSQGTGANVLTF.

The V and J genes are TRBV10-1 and TRBJ1-2; D uncertain. Germline V lookup: CDR1 WNHNN, CDR2 SYGVQD (reference sequence). Between the trimmed V and J ends, which lost 1 base and 2 bases, there was a span of 5 bases. CDR3 length equals 13 residues. CDR3 sequence: CASSEYRNYGYTF. The CDR3, as DNA: TGCGCCAGCAGTGAGTACAGAAACTATGGCTACACCTTC.

This chain links TRBV12-5 with TRBJ2-3, with TRBD2 matching 7 bases. The CDR3 totals 17 residues. Germline V gene sequence: CDR1 LGHNT, CDR2 FRNRAP. The J segment lost 1 base and the V segment lost 1 base, leaving 8 bases of the junction unmatched. The DNA of the CDR3 is TGTGCTAGTGGTTTGGCAGCTATGGGGGGGGGCACAGATACGCAGTATTTT. Translated, it gives CASGLAAMGGGTDTQYF.

The rearrangement links TRBV4-1 to TRBJ1-2; 7 nucleotides match TRBD1. Per the germline V gene, CDR1 is MGHRA and CDR2 is YSYEKL. This CDR3 comprises 16 residues. With 3 bases clipped from V and 1 base from J, the junction kept 8 bases outside the gene matches. The CDR3 is CASSQVGQVINYGYTF. For the CDR3, the DNA is TGCGCCAGCAGCCAGGTTGGACAGGTTATTAACTATGGCTACACCTTC.